This T cell receptor (beta chain) stems from a study of blood T cells in healthy people across ages. Study-level results: Diversity of TCR beta per million T cells declined in a roughly linear way with age. Possibly confounding the expanded clonotype changes was the fact that donor CMV status was unknown.

Remarks on this clonotype: Its antigen is unidentified.

It was with a sample-barcoded 5' primer and a J-beta primer mix that a second PCR of about 6 to 11 cycles was run. Every cDNA molecule bore a tag from a template-switch adaptor containing 12 random nucleotides. A minimum of 2.5 million CDR3-containing paired-end reads was obtained for each sample. TCRdb re-derived calls from the 5' RACE reads in MiXCR, one entry per CDR3 protein. The repertoire holds roughly 410,000 distinct CDR3 sequences, with about half as singletons. This TCR came from a man in his fifties or sixties in good health. Sequencing was done on a sample of blood.

The CDR3 bases are TGCGCCAGCAGCCAAGACCTGGCACTATACTACGAGCAGTACTTC. It encodes CASSQDLALYYEQYF. The rearrangement joins TRBV4-3 to TRBJ2-7; D remains unclear. V lost 0 bases, J lost 3 bases, and 12 bases lay in between. Per germline, CDR1 LGHNA and CDR2 YSLEER. This CDR3 spans 15 amino acids.